These T cell receptor beta chains were read from a single sample in a study of blood T cell repertoires in COVID-19. This table comes from immunoSEQ multiplex PCR, and its TCRdb copy is limited to in-frame clones, with some not included. The sample records about 260,000 clones, approximately 89% being singletons. Material: PBMCs or T cells enriched from blood (not recorded which). The receptors were sampled from a woman aged 35 to 49 who had been exposed to COVID-19. CDR3s include the opening cysteine and the closing phenylalanine or tryptophan. The D gene is left open where the match is weak. Only part of the rows carry a size: once, few, many, or a class if the clone is expanded.

D gene,V gene,clone size,J gene,CDR3 DNA,CDR3 protein
-,TRBV11-3,once,TRBJ2-1,TGTGCCACCAAAGGGAGCTTTAATTACAATGAGCAGTTCTTC,CATKGSFNYNEQFF
-,TRBV5-1,-,TRBJ1-1,TGCGCCAGCACATACGAGACTGAAGCTTTCTTT,CASTYETEAFF
-,TRBV4-1,-,TRBJ2-7,TGCGCCAGCAGCCAAGATCGAACAGACTCCTACGAGCAGTACTTC,CASSQDRTDSYEQYF
-,TRBV19,-,TRBJ2-3,TGTGCCAGTAGTAGGTCCCAAGCTAAGGATACGCAGTATTTT,CASSRSQAKDTQYF
-,TRBV6-5,-,TRBJ1-1,TGTGCCAGCAGTTTTACAGGGAAGAACACTGAAGCTTTCTTT,CASSFTGKNTEAFF
TRBD1,TRBV30,-,TRBJ1-1,TGTGCCTGGAGTGGGGGACAGCTGAACACTGAAGCTTTCTTT,CAWSGGQLNTEAFF
-,TRBV6-1,-,TRBJ1-6,TGTGCCAGCAGTGAATCCGGGGGAGTAGGGAATTCACCCCTCCACTTT,CASSESGGVGNSPLHF
-,TRBV21-1,once,TRBJ2-3,TGTGCCAGCAGCAAAGGAGACAGAGGCACAGATACGCAGTATTTT,CASSKGDRGTDTQYF
-,TRBV18,-,TRBJ2-1,TGTGCCAGCTCCGAAATAGCGGCTCACAATGAGCAGTTCTTC,CASSEIAAHNEQFF
TRBD2,TRBV5-4,-,TRBJ2-3,TGTGCCAGCAGCGGACCCGGGAGGCAGGGAGACTCAGATACGCAGTATTTT,CASSGPGRQGDSDTQYF
-,TRBV27,-,TRBJ2-7,TGTGCCAGCAGTTTTATAATCGAGAAAGACAAGCCCTACGAGCAGTACTTC,CASSFIIEKDKPYEQYF
-,TRBV6-1,-,TRBJ1-3,TGTGCCAGCAGTGATTTCGGGGGCTCTGGAAACACCATATATTTT,CASSDFGGSGNTIYF
-,TRBV7-2,-,TRBJ1-4,TGTGCCAGCACCACGGGGAGGTCTAATGAAAAACTGTTTTTT,CASTTGRSNEKLFF
-,TRBV11-3,once,TRBJ2-3,TGTGCCAGCAGCCCTTACACAGATACGCAGTATTTT,CASSPYTDTQYF
TRBD1,TRBV2,-,TRBJ2-3,TGTGCCAGCAGTAAAGCTGTTACCGGGACAGACATCACAGATACGCAGTATTTT,CASSKAVTGTDITDTQYF
-,TRBV4-1,few,TRBJ2-2,TGCGCCAGCAGCCAACTCCCCGGGGGAACGCGGTTTTTT,CASSQLPGGTRFF
-,TRBV6-6,-,TRBJ1-1,TGTGCCAGCAGTTACGACCAAGGGGCTAACGTTCTCGGTTTCTTT,CASSYDQGANVLGFF
-,TRBV7-9,once,TRBJ1-1,TGTGCCAGCAGCCCCTGGGACGGGGCGGAGCGGGACACTGAAGCTTTCTTT,CASSPWDGAERDTEAFF
-,TRBV27,-,TRBJ2-5,TGTGCCAGCTGGAGGGGTGAGACCCAGTACTTC,CASWRGETQYF
TRBD2,TRBV7-9,once,TRBJ2-5,TGTGCCAGCAGCTATGGGGGGACTAGCGTCCTGGAGACCCAGTACTTC,CASSYGGTSVLETQYF
-,TRBV12-3/TRBV12-4,-,TRBJ2-3,TGTGCCAGCAGCCTTTACACAGATACGCAGTATTTT,CASSLYTDTQYF
-,TRBV2,once,TRBJ1-6,TGTGCCTGCCAAGCAGGGAGGGGGAGCTCCTATAATTCACCCCTCCACTTT,CACQAGRGSSYNSPLHF
-,TRBV6-5,-,TRBJ1-2,TGTGCCAGCCTTGTCAATGAGGGAGGAAGTGGCTACACCTTC,CASLVNEGGSGYTF
TRBD1,TRBV7-2,-,TRBJ2-7,TGTGCCAGCAGCTTACAAGCCGGGACAGCCTACGAGCAGTACTTC,CASSLQAGTAYEQYF
TRBD2,TRBV28,-,TRBJ2-1,TGTGCCAGCAGTCAATTTAAATCCCGTAGCGGGGGATCCTTATATTACTCCTACAATGAGCAGTTCTTC,CASSQFKSRSGGSLYYSYNEQFF
TRBD1,TRBV28,once,TRBJ2-6,TGTGCCAGCATGCGGCAGGGGGCGGCTGGGGCCAACGTCCTGACTTTC,CASMRQGAAGANVLTF
-,TRBV30,-,TRBJ1-2,TGTGCCTGGAGTGTTAGCCTTTCAGGGAAAAGTGGCTACACCTTC,CAWSVSLSGKSGYTF
-,TRBV7-9,-,TRBJ2-1,TGTGCCAGCAGCTTAGCGCCGGTAGCCAATGAGCAGTTCTTC,CASSLAPVANEQFF
TRBD1,TRBV18,-,TRBJ1-2,TGTGCCAGCTCACAACCGGGACAGGTGGGCTACACCTTC,CASSQPGQVGYTF
TRBD1,TRBV19,-,TRBJ1-4,TGTGCCAGTAGTCCGCGACAGGGCCGGGCAACTAATGAAAAACTGTTTTTT,CASSPRQGRATNEKLFF
TRBD2,TRBV7-9,-,TRBJ2-5,TGTGCCAGCAGCTTATCCCTAGCGGGAGGAATAGAGACCCAGTACTTC,CASSLSLAGGIETQYF
TRBD1,TRBV6-5,-,TRBJ2-3,TGTGCCAGCAGCTGGGACAGGGGGACAGATACGCAGTATTTT,CASSWDRGTDTQYF
-,TRBV28,many,TRBJ2-7,TGTGCCAGCAGACCCAATACAGGGAATACCGTTTTC,CASRPNTGNTVF
-,TRBV2,-,TRBJ1-4,TGTGCCAGCAGTGAAGATATCGGGGGGCCTGGAAAACTGTTTTTT,CASSEDIGGPGKLFF
-,TRBV5-1,-,TRBJ2-3,TGTGCCAGCAGCTTGCGTAGCACAGATACGCAGTATTTT,CASSLRSTDTQYF
-,TRBV18,-,TRBJ1-2,TGTGCCAGCTCACCACCGGGGCAGAACTATGGCTACACCTTC,CASSPPGQNYGYTF
-,TRBV19,-,TRBJ1-5,TGTGCCAGTAGGGGGTTCGGGGGGTCCAATCAGCCCCAGCATTTT,CASRGFGGSNQPQHF
-,TRBV19,-,TRBJ2-2,TGTGCCAGTAGTAGAACCCAAGGGAGCACCGGGGAGCTGTTTTTT,CASSRTQGSTGELFF
-,TRBV7-2,-,TRBJ1-1,TGTGCCAGCAGCCCCTTTATGATGGCCACTGAAGCTTTCTTT,CASSPFMMATEAFF
-,TRBV28,once,TRBJ1-5,TGTGCCAGCAGTTCTTTATTTCAGCCCCAGCATTTT,CASSSLFQPQHF
-,TRBV5-1,once,TRBJ1-1,TGCGCCAGCAGCTGGGCCCTCGGTGGGCCCATCCCTTCGAACACTGAAGCTTTCTTT,CASSWALGGPIPSNTEAFF
-,TRBV18,-,TRBJ2-7,TGTGCCAGCTCACCCGAGGGGGTCAGGGACGAGCAGTACTTC,CASSPEGVRDEQYF
TRBD1,TRBV14,-,TRBJ1-6,TGTGCCAGCAGCCAAGTCCGGACAGGTAGGGGGAATTCACCCCTCCACTTT,CASSQVRTGRGNSPLHF
-,TRBV6-5,-,TRBJ1-3,TGTGCCAGCAGTTACTCGTACAGCTCTGGAAACACCATATATTTT,CASSYSYSSGNTIYF
-,TRBV4-3,-,TRBJ1-2,TGCGCCAGCAGCCAAGACCCGAGTGGTCTTAACTATGGCTACACCTTC,CASSQDPSGLNYGYTF
TRBD1,TRBV18,-,TRBJ1-1,TGTGCCACAAATCCCAGGGGGCAGGGAACTGAAGCTTTCTTT,CATNPRGQGTEAFF
TRBD1,TRBV4-3,-,TRBJ2-2,TGCGCCAGCAGCCAGGGACAGAAAGGCGGGGAGCTGTTTTTT,CASSQGQKGGELFF
-,TRBV2,-,TRBJ1-4,TGTGCCAGCAGGGAAGAGTCACTGCGAAATGAAAAACTGTTTTTT,CASREESLRNEKLFF
-,TRBV2,-,TRBJ1-2,TGTGCCAGGGAGGGATTCGGCTACACCTTC,CAREGFGYTF
-,TRBV9,-,TRBJ1-2,TGTGCCAGCAGCTCCAGAGGGGGACAAGTCTATGGCTACACCTTC,CASSSRGGQVYGYTF
TRBD1,TRBV7-2,-,TRBJ1-3,TGTGCCAGCAGCTTTTACCTGCTGGGACAGGGAGGAGGAAACACCATATATTTT,CASSFYLLGQGGGNTIYF
-,TRBV18,-,TRBJ1-3,TGTGCCAGCTCACCACAATTACAAAGCTCTGGAAACACCATATATTTT,CASSPQLQSSGNTIYF
-,TRBV6-2/TRBV6-3,-,TRBJ1-5,TGTGCCAGCAGTTATTCTGGAGGGAATCAGCCCCAGCATTTT,CASSYSGGNQPQHF
-,TRBV9,few,TRBJ1-1,TGTGCCAGCAGCGTAGAGTGGTCCGAGCCTGAAGCTTTCTTT,CASSVEWSEPEAFF
TRBD1,TRBV18,-,TRBJ2-7,TGTGCCAGCTCAACCGGGACAGGGGCCTACGAGCAGTACTTC,CASSTGTGAYEQYF